This T cell receptor (beta chain) was profiled in a study of shared clonotypes between healthy human individuals. The assay used deep level. TCRdb keeps only in-frame clones here, not all; method: immunoSEQ multiplex PCR. The sample shows some 2 million clones, around 96% of them seen only once. Comment on this clone: Its antigen is not known.

CDR1 is MGHDK, CDR2 SYGVNS, per germline. CDR3 length equals 13 residues. Trimming cost V 10 bases and J 0 bases, with 12 bases left between them. Selected positively for CCR7 and CD45RO-negative, naive CD8 cells excluded terminally differentiated effector memory CD45RA+ cells. Study results and caveats: When compared with the clonotypes that were shared by all four sorted-subset donors, the non-shared clonotypes turned out to have lower generation probabilities. It was the few donors that limited the genetic and exposure-history diversity represented. Memory subsets had estimated richness that was generally smaller than that of naive subsets.

The V call is TRBV25-1, the J call TRBJ1-1; D uncertain. The receptor comes from a man younger than 30 in good health. Sequencing was done on a sample of naive CD8+ T cells sorted from blood. The CDR3 region is CATSPGLNTEAFF. DNA for the CDR3: TGTGCCACCTCACCCGGGTTGAACACTGAAGCTTTCTTT.